The T cell receptor beta chain described here comes from a study of T-cell memory formation after mild COVID-19. Overall study results and limits: What remained unconfirmed was the SARS-CoV-2 specificity of second-wave clones peaking on day 37. Contracting clones from day 15 to 85 had balanced CD4/CD8; later expanders favoured CD4+.

With constant-segment primers, 5'RACE yielded cDNA libraries of TCR alpha and TCR beta that carried sample barcodes and UMIs. TCRdb itself ran the 5' RACE reads through MiXCR, one entry per CDR3 protein. Found here are under 700,000 distinct CDR3 sequences, approximately 20% of them singletons; the top ten hold around 13%. This clonotype occurred a few times. Antigen: not known. The junction departs from germline at one end; a sequencing error may be responsible. Germline CDR1 reads KGHDR; CDR2 reads SFDVKD. CDR3 size: 14 residues. Sample: PBMCs or a T cell subset sorted from them (not recorded which). This chain uses TRBV24-1 with TRBJ2-1; D not resolved. This clonotype originated in an adult woman who had mild COVID-19 (a few samples of this study predate the infection). Cell type and time point are not known. The CDR3 loop is CATSGASSYNEQLF. The CDR3 DNA sequence: TGTGCCACCAGTGGAGCCAGCTCCTACAATGAGCAGTTATTC.